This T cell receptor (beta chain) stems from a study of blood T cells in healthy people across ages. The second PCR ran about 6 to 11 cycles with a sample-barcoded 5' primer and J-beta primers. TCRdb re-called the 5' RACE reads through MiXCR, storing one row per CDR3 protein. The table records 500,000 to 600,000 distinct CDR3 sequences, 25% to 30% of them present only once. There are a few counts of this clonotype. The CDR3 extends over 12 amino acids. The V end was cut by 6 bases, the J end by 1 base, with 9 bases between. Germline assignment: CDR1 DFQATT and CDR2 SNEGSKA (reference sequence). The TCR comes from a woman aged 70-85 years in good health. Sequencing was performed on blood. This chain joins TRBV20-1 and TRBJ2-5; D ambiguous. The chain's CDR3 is CSAAPSQETQYF. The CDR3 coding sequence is TGCAGTGCGGCGCCTTCCCAAGAGACCCAGTACTTC.